The 20 T cell receptor beta chains given below trace back to one sample, sequenced in a study of CD8 T cells in ankylosing spondylitis. Overall study results and limits: Ankylosing spondylitis blood appeared to be characterized by a TCR beta motif of roughly eight highly homologous variants.

Which antigens these TCRs recognize remains unknown. TCRdb re-analysed the 5' RACE reads in MiXCR, keeping a single row per CDR3 protein. The repertoire has 300,000 to 400,000 distinct CDR3 sequences, 20% to 25% of them found once; the top ten carry less than 20%. Sample: blood, either unsorted or a sorted T cell fraction (not recorded which). The receptor set was obtained from a male donor with ankylosing spondylitis.

This sequence joins TRBV28 and TRBJ2-1; 10 nucleotides align to TRBD2. CDR3 length equals 18 residues. J was trimmed by 5 bases and V by 3 bases; bases with no gene match: 13. Germline assignment: CDR1 MDHEN and CDR2 SYDVKM. The CDR3 sequence: CASSFSRPSGSIDNEQFF. CDR3 nucleotide sequence: TGTGCCAGCAGTTTTAGTAGGCCTAGCGGGAGTATCGACAATGAGCAGTTCTTC.

The chain links TRBV19 to TRBJ2-2; 10 bases map to TRBD2. Germline CDR1 reads LNHDA; CDR2 reads SQIVND (reference sequence). This CDR3 spans 16 amino acids. V lost 3 bases, J lost 6 bases, and 7 bases stayed unmatched. Written as DNA, the CDR3 is TGTGCCAGTAGTATGAGAGCGGGAGGGACGCCCGGGGAGCTGTTTTTT. Residues: CASSMRAGGTPGELFF. The whole variable domain, remainder taken from reference TRBV19 and TRBJ2-2, is DGGITQSPKYLFRKEGQNVTLSCEQNLNHDAMYWYRQDPGQGLRLIYYSQIVNDFQKGDIAEGYSVSREKKESFPLTVTSAQKNPTAFYLCASSMRAGGTPGELFFGEGSRLTVL.

The chain links TRBV7-9 to TRBJ2-3; D possibly corresponds to TRBD2 (6 bases). The V end was cut by 1 base, the J end by 1 base, with 12 bases between. The CDR3 has 16 amino acids. Germline V gene sequence: CDR1 SEHNR, CDR2 FQNEAQ (reference sequence). CDR3 sequence (DNA): TGTGCCAGCAGCTTAGGACTAGAAAGAGGCACAGATACGCAGTATTTT. Encoded protein: CASSLGLERGTDTQYF.

The chain joins TRBV7-6 to TRBJ2-7; a possible D gene is TRBD1 (6 bases). CDR3 length equals 13 residues. The germline V gene has CDR1 SGHVS and CDR2 FNYEAQ. V was shortened by 6 bases and J by 3 bases, with 12 bases between the two germline ends. CDR3 loop: CASSRQVYYEQYF. Here the CDR3 DNA reads TGTGCCAGCAGTAGACAGGTTTACTACGAGCAGTACTTC.

Turning to this clonotype: The junction departs from germline at one end; a sequencing error may be responsible. The CDR3 DNA reads as TGTGCCAGCTCCCCACGGCGGGACGGCACAGATACGCAGTATTTT. Its protein product is CASSPRRDGTDTQYF. The genes are TRBV18 and TRBJ2-3; D is perhaps TRBD2 (6 bases). The CDR3 sequence is 15 residues long. Germline V CDR1 and CDR2: KGHSH, LQKENI.

This clonotype has just a few counts. This chain joins TRBV5-1 and TRBJ2-2; D is possibly TRBD1 (6 bases). This CDR3 region has 16 residues. V dropped 6 bases and J dropped 2 bases, with 17 bases sitting between them. Germline V gives CDR1 SGHRS, CDR2 YFSETQ. CDR3 coding DNA: TGCGCCAGCAAGCAGGGCCAGACAGGCAACACCGGGGAGCTGTTTTTT. Encoded protein: CASKQGQTGNTGELFF.

This chain uses TRBV5-1 with TRBJ2-3, with 12 bases matching TRBD2. Germline V gives CDR1 SGHRS, CDR2 YFSETQ. The length of the CDR3 is 19 residues. Losses at the gene ends were 4 bases for V and 6 bases for J; bases not matched to a gene: 18. CDR3 nucleotide sequence: TGCGCCAGCAGCCTGGGACTAGCGGGCCGCGTTACTTTGGGCGATACGCAGTATTTT. Translated: CASSLGLAGRVTLGDTQYF.

This chain connects TRBV10-2 to TRBJ2-1, with D maybe TRBD1 (6 bases). The V and J ends lost 2 bases and 6 bases respectively, with 14 bases between them. The length of the CDR3 is 15 residues. Germline assignment: CDR1 WSHSY and CDR2 SAAADI. Written as DNA, the CDR3 is TGCGCCAGCAGTGAGCTAGGGGGTAGTTTCAATGAGCAGTTCTTC. It specifies CASSELGGSFNEQFF.

The J gene is TRBJ2-5, the V gene TRBV3-1; D uncertain. Germline V CDR1 and CDR2: LGHDT, YNNKEL (reference sequence). The ends were cut back, 1 base at V and 2 bases at J, with 11 bases in the middle. The CDR3 is 15 residues long. The CDR3 spells CASSQGVRLQETQYF. As DNA, the CDR3 is TGTGCCAGCAGCCAAGGGGTCAGGTTGCAAGAGACCCAGTACTTC.

This clonotype was recorded at least ten times. The chain has TRBV29-1 and TRBJ2-1; the match to TRBD2 covers 14 bases. There are 16 residues in the CDR3. CDR1 SQVTM and CDR2 ANQGSEA come from the germline V gene. J lost 8 bases, V lost 6 bases, and 12 bases had no gene match. The DNA for the CDR3 is TGCAGCGTCCGGCCGGGGACTAGCGGGAGTTGGTATGAGCAGTTCTTC. Translation: CSVRPGTSGSWYEQFF.

This clonotype was recorded a few times. DNA of the CDR3: TGTGCCAGCTCGACGGGGTGGGGGAACACCGGGGAGCTGTTTTTT. It is translated as CASSTGWGNTGELFF. This chain connects TRBV5-5 to TRBJ2-2, with D possibly matching TRBD2 (5 bases). V was shortened by 7 bases and J by 1 base, with 14 bases between the two germline ends. In germline, CDR1 is SGHKS, CDR2 YYEKEE (reference sequence). The CDR3 consists of 15 residues.

This clonotype was observed many times. V usage is TRBV9 and J usage is TRBJ2-1; possible D gene TRBD2, 5 bases. This CDR3 comprises 16 residues. Per germline, CDR1 SGDLS and CDR2 YYNGEE. V shed 0 bases and J shed 2 bases, with 12 bases lying between them. The CDR3 spells CASSVVDSDAYNEQFF. The CDR3 nucleotides read TGTGCCAGCAGCGTAGTCGATAGCGATGCCTACAATGAGCAGTTCTTC.

The V and J genes are TRBV12-3 or TRBV12-4 and TRBJ2-7; D is tentatively TRBD1 or TRBD2 (5 bases each). V was pared by 5 bases and J by 2 bases, with 25 bases between. The CDR3 consists of 18 residues. Here the CDR3 reads CASSGVDSGTPLTYEQYF. CDR3 coding DNA: TGTGCCAGCAGTGGAGTGGATTCCGGGACCCCCTTAACCTACGAGCAGTACTTC.

The rearrangement joins TRBV7-8 to TRBJ2-5, with no clear D. The CDR3 has 11 residues. Trimming removed 7 bases at V and 5 bases at J, with 8 bases between. Germline assignment: CDR1 SGHVS and CDR2 FQNEAQ. CDR3 coding DNA: TGTGCCAGCACCTCCCCGGAGACCCAGTACTTC. It specifies CASTSPETQYF.

This clonotype was detected ten times or more. The chain is built from TRBV12-3 or TRBV12-4 and TRBJ2-1, with D unresolved. The CDR3 spans 11 residues. The ends were cut back, 6 bases at V and 10 bases at J, with 10 bases in the middle. This CDR3 is CASSPAREQFF. CDR3 in DNA: TGTGCCAGCAGCCCCGCCCGGGAGCAGTTCTTC.

About this clonotype: A junction end diverges from the germline sequence, so it may reflect a read error. The genes are TRBV5-1 and TRBJ2-5, with TRBD2 matching 8 bases. The V gene's germline CDR1 is SGHRS and CDR2 YFSETQ. The CDR3 totals 13 residues. The CDR3 loop reads CASRTGGQETQYF. Written as DNA, the CDR3 is TGTGCCAGCAGGACGGGAGGGCAAGAGACCCAGTACTTC.

This chain links TRBV5-4 with TRBJ2-5, with TRBD1 matching 7 bases. J lost 4 bases, V lost 2 bases, and 8 bases had no gene match. Germline V gene data show CDR1 as SGHNT and CDR2 as YYREEE (reference sequence). This CDR3 has 15 residues. In DNA, the CDR3 is TGTGCCAGCAGCTTACAGGGGCCCTCTCGAGAGACCCAGTACTTC. Protein sequence: CASSLQGPSRETQYF.

The chain uses TRBV9 and TRBJ2-1, with D possibly TRBD1 on 6 matching bases. CDR1 SGDLS and CDR2 YYNGEE come from the germline V gene. CDR3 size: 17 residues. The germline V and J ends were trimmed by 2 bases and 2 bases, with 17 bases remaining between them. The DNA of the CDR3 is TGTGCCAGCAGCGTCTCCCGGGACACGATAGCCTACAATGAGCAGTTCTTC. Its protein product is CASSVSRDTIAYNEQFF. Combining the CDR3 with reference TRBV9 and TRBJ2-1 gives the whole variable domain DSGVTQTPKHLITATGQRVTLRCSPRSGDLSVYWYQQSLDQGLQFLIQYYNGEERAKGNILERFSAQQFPDLHSELNLSSLELGDSALYFCASSVSRDTIAYNEQFFGPGTRLTVL.

The table lists this clonotype with a few counts. The chain has TRBV7-3 and TRBJ1-1; unclear D gene. V gave up 5 bases and J gave up 2 bases, with 9 bases separating them. Germline V gene lookup returns CDR1 SGHTA and CDR2 FQGTGA. The CDR3 has 13 amino acids. For the CDR3, the DNA is TGTGCCAGCAGCCCCGGTCCTAACACTGAAGCTTTCTTT. Translating gives CASSPGPNTEAFF.

This clonotype was counted a few times. V is TRBV7-9 and J is TRBJ2-3; weak D call: TRBD2 (6 bases). Per the germline V gene, CDR1 is SEHNR and CDR2 is FQNEAQ (reference sequence). The germline V and J ends were trimmed by 1 base and 0 bases, with 14 bases remaining between them. CDR3 length: 17 amino acids. CDR3 bases: TGTGCCAGCAGCTTAGACCCCGGCGCGGGGAGCACAGATACGCAGTATTTT. Residues: CASSLDPGAGSTDTQYF.